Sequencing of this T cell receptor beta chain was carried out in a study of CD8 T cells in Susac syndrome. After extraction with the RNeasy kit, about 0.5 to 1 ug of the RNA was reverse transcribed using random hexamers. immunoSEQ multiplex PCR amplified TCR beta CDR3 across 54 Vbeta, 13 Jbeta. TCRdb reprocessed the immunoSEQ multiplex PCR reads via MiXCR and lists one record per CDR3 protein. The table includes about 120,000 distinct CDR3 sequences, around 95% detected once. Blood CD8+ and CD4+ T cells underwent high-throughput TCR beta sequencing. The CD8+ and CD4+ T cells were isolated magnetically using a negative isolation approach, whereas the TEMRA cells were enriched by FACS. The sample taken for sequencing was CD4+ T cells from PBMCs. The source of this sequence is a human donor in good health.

DNA of the CDR3: TGTGCCAGTAGTATAGCTGGACAGAACTATGGCTACACCTTC. This gives the protein CASSIAGQNYGYTF. The chain combines TRBV19 with TRBJ1-2; weak D call: TRBD1 (6 bases). Germline V gene data show CDR1 as LNHDA and CDR2 as SQIVND (reference sequence). Trimming removed 1 base from V and 2 bases from J, with 8 bases in between. CDR3 length: 14 residues.